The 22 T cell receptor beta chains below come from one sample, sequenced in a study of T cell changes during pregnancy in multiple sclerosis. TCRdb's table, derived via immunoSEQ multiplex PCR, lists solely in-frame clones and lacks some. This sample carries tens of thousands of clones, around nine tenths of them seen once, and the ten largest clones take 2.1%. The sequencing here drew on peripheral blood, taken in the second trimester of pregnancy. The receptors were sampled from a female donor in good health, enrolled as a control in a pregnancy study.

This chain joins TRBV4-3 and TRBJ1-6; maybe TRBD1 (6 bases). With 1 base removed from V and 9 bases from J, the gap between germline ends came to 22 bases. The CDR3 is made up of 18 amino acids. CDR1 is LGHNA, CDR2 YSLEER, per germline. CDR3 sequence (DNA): TGCGCCAGCAGCCAAGGGGGGCCGGACACGGGGTCGAGTTCACCCCTCCACTTT. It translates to CASSQGGPDTGSSSPLHF.

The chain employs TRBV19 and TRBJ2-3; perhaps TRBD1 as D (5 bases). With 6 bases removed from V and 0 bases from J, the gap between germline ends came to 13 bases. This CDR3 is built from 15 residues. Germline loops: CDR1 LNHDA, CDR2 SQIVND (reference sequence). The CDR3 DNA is TGTGCCAGTAGCCTAGGGGATCCTAGCACAGATACGCAGTATTTT. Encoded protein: CASSLGDPSTDTQYF. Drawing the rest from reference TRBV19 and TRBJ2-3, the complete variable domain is DGGITQSPKYLFRKEGQNVTLSCEQNLNHDAMYWYRQDPGQGLRLIYYSQIVNDFQKGDIAEGYSVSREKKESFPLTVTSAQKNPTAFYLCASSLGDPSTDTQYFGPGTRLTVL.

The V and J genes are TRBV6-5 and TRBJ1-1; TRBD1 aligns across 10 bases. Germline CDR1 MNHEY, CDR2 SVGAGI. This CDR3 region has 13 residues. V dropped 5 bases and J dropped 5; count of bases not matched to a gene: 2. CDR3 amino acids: CASSDRGRTEAFF. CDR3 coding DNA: TGTGCCAGCAGTGACAGGGGGCGAACTGAAGCTTTCTTT.

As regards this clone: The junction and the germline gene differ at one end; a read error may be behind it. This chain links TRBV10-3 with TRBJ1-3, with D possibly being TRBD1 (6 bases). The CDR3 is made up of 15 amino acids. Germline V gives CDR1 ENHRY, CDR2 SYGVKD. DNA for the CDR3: TGTGCCATCAGTGCCAGGGGACCGATTGGAGACACCATATATTTT. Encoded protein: CAISARGPIGDTIYF.

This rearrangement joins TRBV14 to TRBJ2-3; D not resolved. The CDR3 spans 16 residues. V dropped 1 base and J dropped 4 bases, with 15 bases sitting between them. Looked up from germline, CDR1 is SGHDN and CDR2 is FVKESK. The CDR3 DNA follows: TGTGCCAGCAGCCAAGGCCCCGGAGCTTTAGCAGATACGCAGTATTTT. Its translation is CASSQGPGALADTQYF.

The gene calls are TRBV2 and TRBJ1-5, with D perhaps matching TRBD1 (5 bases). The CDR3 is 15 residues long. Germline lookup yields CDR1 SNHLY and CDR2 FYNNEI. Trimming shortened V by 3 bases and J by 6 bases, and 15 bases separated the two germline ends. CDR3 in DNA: TGTGCCAGCAGTGATGCTATGCGGGGGGTTCAGCCCCAGCATTTT. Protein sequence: CASSDAMRGVQPQHF.

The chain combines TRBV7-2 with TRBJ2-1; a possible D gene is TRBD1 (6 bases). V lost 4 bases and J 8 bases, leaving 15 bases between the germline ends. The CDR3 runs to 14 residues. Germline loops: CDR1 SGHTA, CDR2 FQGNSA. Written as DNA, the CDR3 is TGTGCCAGCAGCTCGGACAGTGGATGGCATGAGCAGTTCTTC. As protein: CASSSDSGWHEQFF.

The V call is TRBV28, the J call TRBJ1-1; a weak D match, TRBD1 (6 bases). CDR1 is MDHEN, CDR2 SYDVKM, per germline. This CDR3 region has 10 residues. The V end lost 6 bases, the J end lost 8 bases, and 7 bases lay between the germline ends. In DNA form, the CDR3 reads TGTGCCAGCAGGAGGGGGGAAGCTTTCTTT. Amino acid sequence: CASRRGEAFF.

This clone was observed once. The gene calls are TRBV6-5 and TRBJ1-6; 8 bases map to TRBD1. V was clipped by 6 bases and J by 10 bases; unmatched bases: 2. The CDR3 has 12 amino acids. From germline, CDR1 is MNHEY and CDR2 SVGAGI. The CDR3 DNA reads TGTGCCAGCAGGGACAGGGACTCACCCCTCCACTTT. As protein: CASRDRDSPLHF.

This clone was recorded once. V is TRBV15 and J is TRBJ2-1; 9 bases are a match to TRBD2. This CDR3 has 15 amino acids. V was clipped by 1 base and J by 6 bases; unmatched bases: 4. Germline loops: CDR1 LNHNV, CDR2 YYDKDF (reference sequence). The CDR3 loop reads CATSRGPAGGNEQFF. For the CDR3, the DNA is TGTGCCACCAGCAGAGGCCCAGCGGGGGGCAATGAGCAGTTCTTC.

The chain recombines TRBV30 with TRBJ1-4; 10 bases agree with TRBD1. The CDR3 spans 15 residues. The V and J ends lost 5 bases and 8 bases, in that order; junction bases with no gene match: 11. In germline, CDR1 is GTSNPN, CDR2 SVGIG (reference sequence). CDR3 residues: CAWRSPGQGGEKLFF. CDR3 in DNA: TGTGCCTGGCGGTCTCCCGGACAGGGGGGCGAAAAACTGTTTTTT.

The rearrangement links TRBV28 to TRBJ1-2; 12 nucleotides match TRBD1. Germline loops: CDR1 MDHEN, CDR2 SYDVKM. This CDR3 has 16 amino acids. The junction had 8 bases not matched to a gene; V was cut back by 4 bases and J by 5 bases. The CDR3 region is CASSSAGTGGRYGYTF. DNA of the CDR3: TGTGCCAGCAGTTCAGCCGGGACAGGGGGCCGGTATGGCTACACCTTC.

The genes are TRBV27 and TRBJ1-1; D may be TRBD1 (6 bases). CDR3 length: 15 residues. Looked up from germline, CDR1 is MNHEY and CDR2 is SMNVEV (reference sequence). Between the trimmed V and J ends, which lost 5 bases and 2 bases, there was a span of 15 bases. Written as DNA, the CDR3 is TGTGCCAGCAGTGGATCGGCAGGGGTTAACACTGAAGCTTTCTTT. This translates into CASSGSAGVNTEAFF.

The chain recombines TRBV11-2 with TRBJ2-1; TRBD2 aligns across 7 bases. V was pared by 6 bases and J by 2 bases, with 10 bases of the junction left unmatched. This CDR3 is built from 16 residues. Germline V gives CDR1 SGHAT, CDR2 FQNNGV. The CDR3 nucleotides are TGTGCCAGCAGTAAAATGCACGGGGGGACCTACAATGAGCAGTTCTTC. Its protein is CASSKMHGGTYNEQFF.

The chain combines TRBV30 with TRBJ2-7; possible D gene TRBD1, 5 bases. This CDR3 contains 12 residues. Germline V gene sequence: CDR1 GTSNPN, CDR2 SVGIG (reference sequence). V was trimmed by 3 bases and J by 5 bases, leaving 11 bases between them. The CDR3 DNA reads TGTGCCTGGAGGGGCAGGGTAAACGAGCAGTACTTC. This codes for CAWRGRVNEQYF. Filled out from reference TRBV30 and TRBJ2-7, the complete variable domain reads SQTIHQWPATLVQPVGSPLSLECTVEGTSNPNLYWYRQAAGRGLQLLFYSVGIGQISSEVPQNLSASRPQDRQFILSSKKLLLSDSGFYLCAWRGRVNEQYFGPGTRLTVT.

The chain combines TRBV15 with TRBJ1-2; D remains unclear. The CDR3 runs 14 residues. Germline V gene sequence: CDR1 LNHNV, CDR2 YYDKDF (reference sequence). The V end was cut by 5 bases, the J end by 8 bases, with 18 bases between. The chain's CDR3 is CATSRPGLYYGYTF. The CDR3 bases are TGTGCCACCAGCCGGCCAGGCCTCTATTACGGCTACACCTTC.

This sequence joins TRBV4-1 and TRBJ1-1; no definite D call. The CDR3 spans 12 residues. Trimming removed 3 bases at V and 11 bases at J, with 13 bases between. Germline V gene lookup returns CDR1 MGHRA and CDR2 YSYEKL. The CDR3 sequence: CASSQAPAGAFF. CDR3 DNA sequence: TGCGCCAGCAGCCAGGCCCCTGCCGGGGCTTTCTTT.

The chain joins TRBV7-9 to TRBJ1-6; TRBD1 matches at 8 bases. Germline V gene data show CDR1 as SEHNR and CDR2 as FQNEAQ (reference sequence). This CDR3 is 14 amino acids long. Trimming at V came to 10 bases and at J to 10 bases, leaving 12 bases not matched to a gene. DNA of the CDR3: TGTGCCACCCAACTAATCCAGGGGGCGTCACCCCTCCACTTT. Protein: CATQLIQGASPLHF.

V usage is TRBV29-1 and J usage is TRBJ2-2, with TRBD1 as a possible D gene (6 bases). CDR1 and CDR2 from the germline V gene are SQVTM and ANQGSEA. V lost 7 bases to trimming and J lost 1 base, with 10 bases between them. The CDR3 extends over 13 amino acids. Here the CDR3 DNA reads TGCAGCGCCCTGACAGGGAACACCGGGGAGCTGTTTTTT. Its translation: CSALTGNTGELFF.

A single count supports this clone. CDR3: CAISEVAGGPYEQYF. The CDR3 DNA follows: TGTGCCATCAGTGAGGTAGCGGGGGGTCCCTACGAGCAGTACTTC. The chain is built from TRBV10-3 and TRBJ2-7; 10 nucleotides line up with TRBD2. The CDR3 is 15 residues long. CDR1 is ENHRY, CDR2 SYGVKD, per germline. Trimming at V came to 2 bases and at J to 2 bases, leaving 3 bases not matched to a gene.

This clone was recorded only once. The CDR3 here is CATRIGTAYEQYF. The DNA of the CDR3 is TGTGCCACCCGGATCGGGACAGCCTACGAGCAGTACTTC. The rearrangement links TRBV27 to TRBJ2-7; 7 positions agree with TRBD1. CDR3 length equals 13 residues. Germline lookup yields CDR1 MNHEY and CDR2 SMNVEV (reference sequence). After removal of 10 bases from V and 2 bases from J, the junction contained 8 bases not matched to a gene.

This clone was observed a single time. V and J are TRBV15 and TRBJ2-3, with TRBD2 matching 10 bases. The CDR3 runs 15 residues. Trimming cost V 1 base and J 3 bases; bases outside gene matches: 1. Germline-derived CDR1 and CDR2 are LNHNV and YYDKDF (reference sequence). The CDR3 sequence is CATSRGAGGTDTQYF. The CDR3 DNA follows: TGTGCCACCAGCAGAGGAGCGGGGGGGACAGATACGCAGTATTTT.